The T cell receptor (beta chain) described here comes from a study of blood T cell repertoires in COVID-19. The data were produced by immunoSEQ multiplex PCR, yet TCRdb's version contains in-frame clones alone and is incomplete. The data hold around 230,000 clones, with more than 85% observed a single time. CDR3 length equals 15 residues. Germline trimming cut 4 bases from V and 5 bases from J; bases unmatched to any gene: 7. CDR1 and CDR2 (germline): GTSNPN, SVGIG (reference sequence). The sequencing sample was made of peripheral blood. This TCR was sampled from a middle-aged man with acute or convalescent COVID-19. The chain recombines TRBV30 with TRBJ1-5, with TRBD1 identical over 11 bases. The CDR3 region is CAWNPGQGAHQPQHF. DNA of the CDR3: TGTGCCTGGAACCCCGGACAGGGGGCACATCAGCCCCAGCATTTT.